These 32 T cell receptor beta chains were all obtained from the same sample, sequenced in a study of T cell repertoires in cytomegalovirus infection. TCRdb reanalysed the reads using MiXCR and keeps one entry per CDR3 protein. Of more than 200,000 distinct CDR3 sequences in the sample, 8% to 9.5% were seen once. Sequenced input: PBMCs. These receptors were taken from a human donor in good health (CMV status not recorded). Some clones in this sample may be carry-over from other donors' samples.

This clonotype has a count of ten or more. This chain uses TRBV7-2 with TRBJ2-7, with D possibly being TRBD1 or TRBD2 (6 bases each). V lost 0 bases, J lost 7 bases, and 13 bases lay in between. Germline lookup yields CDR1 SGHTA and CDR2 FQGNSA. The CDR3 has 14 residues. CDR3 sequence: CASSLAGGPMEQYF. Written as DNA, the CDR3 is TGTGCCAGCAGCTTAGCTGGGGGGCCCATGGAGCAGTACTTC.

This chain uses TRBV12-3 or TRBV12-4 with TRBJ1-4, with D unresolved. The CDR3 runs to 16 residues. V dropped 8 bases and J dropped 4 bases, with 20 bases sitting between them. This CDR3 reads CASASRAAGRNEKLFF. The DNA for the CDR3 is TGTGCCAGCGCCTCCCGGGCCGCCGGGCGTAATGAAAAACTGTTTTTT.

This clonotype was observed a few times. The chain combines TRBV27 with TRBJ2-5, with D unresolved. The CDR3 is made up of 11 amino acids. Germline V CDR1 and CDR2: MNHEY, SMNVEV (reference sequence). Deletions cut 10 bases from V and 4 bases from J, with 10 bases between. The CDR3 reads CATHRGETQYF. The CDR3 coding sequence is TGTGCCACCCATAGAGGAGAGACCCAGTACTTC.

DNA for the CDR3: TGTGCCAGCACAGGGGGCGGATATGGCTACACCTTC. Translation gives CASTGGGYGYTF. This chain connects TRBV19 to TRBJ1-2, with TRBD1 matching over 9 bases. The ends lost 9 bases at V and 5 bases at J; junction bases unmatched: 4. In germline, CDR1 is LNHDA, CDR2 SQIVND (reference sequence). The CDR3 is 12 residues long.

J is TRBJ1-1 and V is TRBV7-9; no clear D. V lost 1 base and J 0 bases, leaving 9 bases between the germline ends. Per the germline V gene, CDR1 is SEHNR and CDR2 is FQNEAQ (reference sequence). This CDR3 comprises 15 residues. The CDR3 region has the DNA TGTGCCAGCAGCTTAGTACAGAGCGTGAACACTGAAGCTTTCTTT. The encoded protein is CASSLVQSVNTEAFF.

This clonotype was observed at least ten times. The chain has TRBV7-2 and TRBJ2-2; D is possibly TRBD2 (6 bases). The CDR3 consists of 16 residues. V shed 0 bases and J shed 5 bases, with 13 bases lying between them. CDR1 and CDR2 (germline): SGHTA, FQGNSA. As DNA, the CDR3 is TGTGCCAGCAGCTTAGCGGGACGCCGGGGGACCGGGGAGCTGTTTTTT. Amino acids: CASSLAGRRGTGELFF.

This clonotype has a count of ten or more. The chain joins TRBV5-5 to TRBJ2-2; 9 bases agree with TRBD2. CDR1 SGHKS and CDR2 YYEKEE come from the germline V gene (reference sequence). The CDR3 runs 15 residues. Germline trimming cut 3 bases from V and 3 bases from J; bases unmatched to any gene: 3. CDR3 DNA sequence: TGTGCCAGCAGCTCGGGACTAGCATACACCGGGGAGCTGTTTTTT. This encodes CASSSGLAYTGELFF. Based on the CDR3 plus reference TRBV5-5 and TRBJ2-2, the full variable domain is DAGVTQSPTHLIKTRGQQVTLRCSPISGHKSVSWYQQVLGQGPQFIFQYYEKEERGRGNFPDRFSARQFPNYSSELNVNALLLGDSALYLCASSSGLAYTGELFFGEGSRLTVL.

V gene TRBV20-1 combines with J gene TRBJ2-3; 9 bases line up with TRBD2. There are 16 residues in the CDR3. Germline CDR1 reads DFQATT; CDR2 reads SNEGSKA (reference sequence). V shed 0 bases, J shed 3 bases, and the junction held 7 bases outside the gene matches. The CDR3 here is CSARDWLAGQTDTQYF. CDR3 DNA: TGCAGTGCTAGAGATTGGCTAGCGGGGCAAACAGATACGCAGTATTTT.

This clonotype was seen at least ten times. The chain uses TRBV20-1 and TRBJ2-1; 7 bases line up with TRBD2. With V trimmed by 6 bases and J by 6 bases, 17 bases remained unmatched. Germline lookup yields CDR1 DFQATT and CDR2 SNEGSKA (reference sequence). The CDR3 consists of 16 residues. As DNA, the CDR3 is TGCAGTGCGGGGGGGGAATGGGCCTCAGTCCCCAATGAGCAGTTCTTC. Its protein product is CSAGGEWASVPNEQFF.

Many counts were recorded for this clonotype. The CDR3 bases are TGTGCCAGCAGTTACTCGAGATCAAACGGCTATACGCAGTATTTT. The encoded protein is CASSYSRSNGYTQYF. The chain recombines TRBV6-2 or TRBV6-3 with TRBJ2-3; D gene uncertain. The CDR3 length is 15 residues. Looked up from germline, CDR1 is MNHEY and CDR2 is SVGEGT. Trimming took 0 bases from V and 7 from J, leaving 14 bases between them.

The chain carries TRBV19 and TRBJ1-5, with a weak D call TRBD1 (6 bases). Germline-derived CDR1 and CDR2 are LNHDA and SQIVND (reference sequence). CDR3 size: 16 residues. Trimming took 6 bases from V and 4 from J, leaving 19 bases between them. The CDR3 sequence: CASRQLTGIGNQPQHF. CDR3 coding DNA: TGTGCCAGTAGGCAATTAACAGGGATCGGGAATCAGCCCCAGCATTTT.

This clonotype was counted at least ten times. The V and J genes are TRBV7-2 and TRBJ2-7; 9 bases align to TRBD2. Germline CDR1 is SGHTA and CDR2 is FQGNSA. J gave up 2 bases and V 2 bases, and 10 bases lay outside the gene matches. The CDR3 is 17 amino acids. This CDR3 reads CASSLKTLAGVPYEQYF. The CDR3 nucleotides read TGTGCCAGCAGCTTAAAAACTTTAGCGGGAGTCCCCTACGAGCAGTACTTC.

In this sample, this clonotype turned up a few times. J is TRBJ1-5 and V is TRBV19; perhaps TRBD1 as D (6 bases). The CDR3 covers 15 residues. Germline-derived CDR1 and CDR2 are LNHDA and SQIVND (reference sequence). Trimming pared 4 bases from V and 7 bases from J, leaving 17 bases between. DNA of the CDR3: TGTGCCAGTAGTAGCAATACAGGGTCTAACCAGCCCCAGCATTTT. It specifies CASSSNTGSNQPQHF.

This clonotype came up many times. The chain employs TRBV7-2 and TRBJ2-1, with TRBD1 identical over 9 bases. CDR1 is SGHTA, CDR2 FQGNSA, per germline. The V and J ends lost 5 bases and 3 bases, in that order; junction bases with no gene match: 5. The CDR3 runs 15 residues. The CDR3 sequence is CASSRRDRDYNEQFF. The CDR3 DNA follows: TGTGCCAGCAGCCGCCGGGACAGGGACTACAATGAGCAGTTCTTC. The full variable domain, with the rest looked up from reference TRBV7-2 and TRBJ2-1, is GAGVSQSPSNKVTEKGKDVELRCDPISGHTALYWYRQSLGQGLEFLIYFQGNSAPDKSGLPSDRFSAERTGGSVSTLTIQRTQQEDSAVYLCASSRRDRDYNEQFFGPGTRLTVL.

This clonotype turned up a few times. The CDR3 loop reads CASSWFVTGELFF. Here the CDR3 DNA reads TGTGCCAGCAGTTGGTTCGTCACCGGGGAGCTGTTTTTT. This chain connects TRBV6-1 to TRBJ2-2; no reliable D call. CDR1 MNHNS and CDR2 SASEGT come from the germline V gene. With 5 bases removed from V and 4 bases from J, the gap between germline ends came to 8 bases. The CDR3 consists of 13 residues.

This clonotype was detected many times. The rearrangement joins TRBV7-9 to TRBJ1-1, with D hard to call. Deletions cut 5 bases from V and 7 bases from J, with 11 bases between. This CDR3 contains 12 residues. Germline V CDR1 and CDR2: SEHNR, FQNEAQ (reference sequence). CDR3 residues: CASSPREIEAFF. The CDR3 bases are TGTGCCAGCAGCCCCCGCGAGATTGAAGCTTTCTTT.

This clonotype was found many times. The chain combines TRBV7-2 with TRBJ1-1; D remains ambiguous. CDR1 is SGHTA and CDR2 is FQGNSA in the germline V gene. This CDR3 contains 14 residues. Trimming removed 6 bases at V and 3 bases at J, with 14 bases between. CDR3 amino acids: CASRAANSHTEAFF. The CDR3 DNA follows: TGTGCCAGCAGGGCCGCTAACTCTCACACTGAAGCTTTCTTT.

This clonotype was counted many times. The CDR3 spells CASSRRRNLAGATSYNEQFF. The CDR3 region has the DNA TGTGCCAGCAGCCGCCGGAGGAATCTAGCGGGAGCAACGTCCTACAATGAGCAGTTCTTC. The J gene is TRBJ2-1, the V gene TRBV7-2; 10 bases line up with TRBD2. Trimming took 5 bases from V and 1 from J; bases not matched to a gene: 17. The CDR3 has 20 amino acids. CDR1 and CDR2 (germline): SGHTA, FQGNSA.

This clonotype was counted a few times. The chain has TRBV20-1 and TRBJ2-7, with a weak D call TRBD2 (6 bases). The V end was cut by 3 bases, the J end by 4 bases, with 22 bases between. The CDR3 runs 16 residues. Germline V gene sequence: CDR1 DFQATT, CDR2 SNEGSKA (reference sequence). Written as DNA, the CDR3 is TGCAGTGCTAGTCTATCCCAAACGGGAGCTTGGTACGAGCAGTACTTC. It encodes CSASLSQTGAWYEQYF.

This clonotype has ten or more counts. The gene calls are TRBV6-2 or TRBV6-3 and TRBJ2-1; 11 bases match TRBD2. The CDR3 is made up of 15 amino acids. Germline V gives CDR1 MNHEY, CDR2 SVGEGT. Trimming removed 7 bases from V and 4 bases from J; junction bases left unmatched: 6. The CDR3 protein is CASKEGTSGYNEQFF. As DNA, the CDR3 is TGTGCCAGCAAGGAAGGGACTAGCGGATACAATGAGCAGTTCTTC.

J is TRBJ1-1 and V is TRBV10-3; the D gene is possibly TRBD1 (5 bases). CDR1 and CDR2 from the germline V gene are ENHRY and SYGVKD. Trimming removed 3 bases from V and 3 bases from J, with 17 bases in between. This CDR3 has 16 amino acids. The CDR3 coding sequence is TGTGCCATCAGTGATAGTGATTGGGGAGGGGACACTGAAGCTTTCTTT. It translates to CAISDSDWGGDTEAFF.

This clonotype appeared many times. The chain couples TRBV7-9 to TRBJ1-2; 7 bases fit TRBD1. This CDR3 spans 12 amino acids. The trim removed 4 bases at V and 9 bases at J, leaving 5 bases unmatched. In germline, CDR1 is SEHNR, CDR2 FQNEAQ (reference sequence). CDR3 amino acids: CASSWRDSSYTF. CDR3 in DNA: TGTGCCAGCAGCTGGAGGGACAGTAGCTACACCTTC. Complete variable domain (other parts from reference TRBV7-9 and TRBJ1-2): DTGVSQNPRHKITKRGQNVTFRCDPISEHNRLYWYRQTLGQGPEFLTYFQNEAQLEKSRLLSDRFSAERPKGSFSTLEIQRTEQGDSAMYLCASSWRDSSYTFGSGTRLTVV.

The J gene is TRBJ1-2, the V gene TRBV5-1; D possibly corresponds to TRBD1 (5 bases). With 7 bases removed from V and 4 bases from J, the gap between germline ends came to 14 bases. The length of the CDR3 is 13 residues. Germline values: CDR1 SGHRS, CDR2 YFSETQ. The CDR3 DNA follows: TGCGCCAGCTCATCCGAGGGGTTCTATGGCTACACCTTC. This encodes CASSSEGFYGYTF.

This clonotype was seen a few times. J is TRBJ2-7 and V is TRBV20-1, with TRBD1 matching 8 bases. The CDR3 length is 12 residues. J was trimmed by 2 bases and V by 5 bases; bases with no gene match: 2. Germline V gives CDR1 DFQATT, CDR2 SNEGSKA (reference sequence). The CDR3 sequence is CSAPRGPYEQYF. CDR3 nucleotide sequence: TGCAGTGCTCCCAGGGGGCCCTACGAGCAGTACTTC.

This clonotype was observed many times. This chain links TRBV7-2 with TRBJ1-6; no definite D call. The germline CDR1 and CDR2 sequences are SGHTA and FQGNSA. The length of the CDR3 is 15 residues. Trimming shortened V by 1 base and J by 7 bases, and 11 bases separated the two germline ends. DNA for the CDR3: TGTGCCAGCAGCTTAGAAGGAGGGAGGAATTCACCCCTCCACTTT. Amino acid sequence: CASSLEGGRNSPLHF.

This clonotype was detected ten times or more. The V and J genes are TRBV20-1 and TRBJ2-1, with TRBD2 identical over 10 bases. There are 19 residues in the CDR3. V was pared by 3 bases and J by 0 bases, with 14 bases of the junction left unmatched. Germline V gene lookup returns CDR1 DFQATT and CDR2 SNEGSKA (reference sequence). The chain's CDR3 is CSASTPGTSVPYSYNEQFF. CDR3 coding DNA: TGCAGTGCTAGCACTCCCGGGACTAGCGTTCCCTACTCCTACAATGAGCAGTTCTTC.

This clonotype was seen at least ten times. J is TRBJ2-2 and V is TRBV15, with D hard to call. The germline V gene has CDR1 LNHNV and CDR2 YYDKDF (reference sequence). There are 20 residues in the CDR3. The V gene lost 0 bases and the J gene lost 3 bases, with 23 bases spanning the gap. In DNA, the CDR3 is TGTGCCACCAGCAGAGATAACGTCCCTCGGTTAATACCCTACACCGGGGAGCTGTTTTTT. Translated, it gives CATSRDNVPRLIPYTGELFF.

This clonotype is large within its sample. The chain couples TRBV7-8 to TRBJ2-3, with D perhaps TRBD2 (6 bases). CDR1 is SGHVS, CDR2 FQNEAQ, per germline. V was trimmed by 2 bases and J by 0 bases, leaving 9 bases between them. The CDR3 consists of 15 residues. The CDR3 DNA reads as TGTGCCAGCAGCTTAAGGGAGGTTAGCACAGATACGCAGTATTTT. Translated: CASSLREVSTDTQYF.

In its sample, this clonotype was seen many times. The rearrangement joins TRBV27 to TRBJ1-1, with D hard to call. Germline loops: CDR1 MNHEY, CDR2 SMNVEV (reference sequence). The CDR3 runs to 14 residues. V lost 8 bases, J lost 0 bases, and 13 bases lay in between. CDR3 sequence: CASSAAGLNTEAFF. CDR3 nucleotides: TGTGCCAGCTCCGCGGCGGGCTTGAACACTGAAGCTTTCTTT.

Many counts were recorded for this clonotype. The chain carries TRBV6-2 or TRBV6-3 and TRBJ2-2; D not certain. The CDR3 runs 16 residues. The germline CDR1 and CDR2 sequences are MNHEY and SVGEGT. The V end lost 2 bases, the J end lost 7 bases, and 17 bases lay between the germline ends. The CDR3 coding sequence is TGTGCCAGCAGTTACGTGATCCAGAGGACGGGCGGGGAGCTGTTTTTT. It specifies CASSYVIQRTGGELFF.

This clonotype occurred a few times. V and J are TRBV20-1 and TRBJ2-1; 13 bases are a match to TRBD2. Trimming at V came to 6 bases and at J to 8 bases, leaving 4 bases not matched to a gene. The CDR3 covers 13 residues. The germline gives CDR1 DFQATT, CDR2 SNEGSKA (reference sequence). In nucleotides, the CDR3 is TGCAGTGCCAGGACTAGCGGGAGTTATGAGCAGTTCTTC. It encodes CSARTSGSYEQFF.

The V call is TRBV5-1, the J call TRBJ1-1; D gene unclear. CDR1 is SGHRS, CDR2 YFSETQ, per germline. The V and J ends lost 4 bases and 5 bases respectively, with 12 bases between them. The CDR3 is 13 residues long. DNA of the CDR3: TGCGCCAGCAGCGAGCCGGGTTGTACTGAAGCTTTCTTT. This codes for CASSEPGCTEAFF.